These 3 T cell receptor beta chains were all obtained from the same sample, sequenced in a study of T cells in Graves' hyperthyroidism and ophthalmopathy. Amplification of TCR beta CDR3 regions used RNA as the template. During a first-round RT-PCR of the TCR CDR3, the HTBI primer set was used. TCRdb processed the multiplex PCR reads anew with MiXCR; each CDR3 protein has one entry. The table includes a few hundred thousand distinct CDR3 sequences, approximately 15% detected once. Specimen: blood. All receptors derive from a woman aged 18-29 years with Graves' hyperthyroidism.

The V gene is TRBV11-2, the J gene TRBJ2-1; no clear D gene. Looked up from germline, CDR1 is SGHAT and CDR2 is FQNNGV. The CDR3 length is 13 residues. V was trimmed by 6 bases and J by 6 bases, leaving 12 bases between them. The CDR3 DNA is TGTGCCAGCAGGCGTCTAGGGTCCAATGAGCAGTTCTTC. It is translated as CASRRLGSNEQFF.

The table lists this clonotype with many counts. This chain uses TRBV28 with TRBJ2-5, with 7 nucleotides matching TRBD1. The V segment lost 7 bases and the J segment 3 bases; nucleotides outside the gene matches: 5. Germline assignment: CDR1 MDHEN and CDR2 SYDVKM. The length of the CDR3 is 13 residues. CDR3 nucleotides: TGTGCCAGCAAAAGTGGGACAGAAGAGACCCAGTACTTC. Amino acids: CASKSGTEETQYF.

This clonotype has more than one count but fewer than ten. The chain links TRBV15 to TRBJ1-2; no clear D gene. The CDR3 covers 15 residues. Germline CDR1 LNHNV, CDR2 YYDKDF (reference sequence). Trimming took off 0 bases at V and 4 bases at J, with 12 bases between the two ends. The DNA for the CDR3 is TGTGCCACCAGCAGAGATAGGCAGACGGCCTATGGCTACACCTTC. It is translated as CATSRDRQTAYGYTF.